These 7 T cell receptor beta chains were all obtained from the same sample, sequenced in a study of T cells in Graves' hyperthyroidism and ophthalmopathy (dated by TCRdb to between 2018 and 2020). Library preparation employed multiplex PCR. The instrument was an Illumina HiSeq 2000. TCR beta CDR3 regions were amplified from RNA transcripts. For the first round of RT-PCR on the TCR CDR3, the HTBI primer set was used together with the Qiagen OneStep RT-PCR kit. TCRdb reanalyzed the raw reads on its own, using fastp at Q25 for trimming and MiXCR for clone calling, and kept in-frame beta chains. Identical CDR3 proteins give one entry, which carries the most common genes and DNA. The sample records about 270,000 distinct CDR3 sequences, about 20% of which are singletons. The ten largest clones add up to 64% of the sample. Sequencing was done on a sample of blood. The receptors here all came from a young man with Graves' ophthalmopathy.

The table lists this clonotype with a few counts. The J gene is TRBJ2-7, the V gene TRBV29-1; D perhaps matches TRBD1 (5 bases). Trimming left V 7 bases short and J 2 bases short, with 12 bases between. Germline CDR1 and CDR2: SQVTM and ANQGSEA. CDR3 length equals 12 residues. The CDR3 coding sequence is TGCAGCGGCCAGACAGAGACCTACGAGCAGTACTTC. As protein: CSGQTETYEQYF.

This clonotype was observed many times. The chain carries TRBV2 and TRBJ2-7; 7 bases line up with TRBD2. The CDR3 has 14 amino acids. Per germline, CDR1 SNHLY and CDR2 FYNNEI. V dropped 3 bases and J dropped 5; count of bases not matched to a gene: 7. CDR3 residues: CASSEGGGRNEQYF. For the CDR3, the DNA is TGTGCCAGCAGTGAGGGGGGGGGAAGGAACGAGCAGTACTTC.

This clonotype was detected many times. The J gene is TRBJ2-7, the V gene TRBV28; TRBD1 aligns across 11 bases. This CDR3 spans 16 amino acids. With V trimmed by 7 bases and J by 4 bases, 12 bases remained unmatched. Germline values: CDR1 MDHEN, CDR2 SYDVKM. Here the CDR3 DNA reads TGTGCCAGCAACCAACCATGGACAGGGGGCCAGTACGAGCAGTACTTC. It yields the protein CASNQPWTGGQYEQYF.

This clonotype was counted many times. This sequence joins TRBV6-2 or TRBV6-3 and TRBJ2-1; 12 positions agree with TRBD2. From germline, CDR1 is MNHEY and CDR2 SVGEGT. V shed 1 base and J 6 bases; nucleotides not matched to a gene: 4. CDR3 length equals 16 residues. The CDR3 protein is CASSYLGLAGTNEQFF. CDR3 in DNA: TGTGCCAGCAGTTACTTAGGACTAGCGGGGACCAATGAGCAGTTCTTC.

The chain couples TRBV28 to TRBJ1-2; 7 nucleotides agree with TRBD1. With V trimmed by 2 bases and J by 4 bases, 7 bases remained unmatched. The CDR3 consists of 15 residues. Germline CDR1 is MDHEN and CDR2 is SYDVKM. The CDR3 DNA is TGTGCCAGCAGTTTACCCCGACAGGGACTCTATGGCTACACCTTC. This codes for CASSLPRQGLYGYTF.

The J gene is TRBJ1-1, the V gene TRBV7-8; 7 bases match TRBD1. From germline, CDR1 is SGHVS and CDR2 FQNEAQ. The CDR3 is 16 residues long. Unmatched junction bases numbered 8, after V lost 1 base and J lost 3 bases. CDR3 DNA sequence: TGTGCCAGCAGCTTAGGCGGGGCAGGGGGAGACACTGAAGCTTTCTTT. Its protein product is CASSLGGAGGDTEAFF.

This clonotype was detected a few times. The gene calls are TRBV10-3 and TRBJ2-7; the match to TRBD2 covers 7 bases. The CDR3 has 15 residues. V was pared by 0 bases and J by 0 bases, with 2 bases of the junction left unmatched. In germline, CDR1 is ENHRY, CDR2 SYGVKD. The CDR3 region is CAISESGGSSYEQYF. The CDR3 DNA reads TGTGCCATCAGTGAGTCCGGCGGGAGCTCCTACGAGCAGTACTTC.